A selection of T cell receptor beta chains follows, all from one sample in a study of cytomegalovirus exposure and HLA in healthy donors. Data came from immunoSEQ multiplex PCR; TCRdb stores just in-frame clones and leaves some out. The sample carries more than 130,000 clones, roughly four fifths recorded once. Sequencing was performed on PBMCs. The source is a man aged 35 to 55 in good health and CMV-seropositive. Both conserved end residues are part of each CDR3. The D gene is left open where the match is weak. Some rows mark clone size as missing; the rest say once, few, many or name a class of expanded clone.

clone_size	j_call	d_call	v_call	cdr3_nt	cdr3_aa
-	TRBJ1-2	TRBD1	TRBV6-8	TGTGCCAGCAGTTACTCGATGGGCAGGGGGGTTGGTGGCTATGGCTACACCTTC	CASSYSMGRGVGGYGYTF
-	TRBJ1-2	-	TRBV6-1	TGTGCCAGCAGTGCAGGTGGCCCACGGTATGGCTACACCTTC	CASSAGGPRYGYTF
-	TRBJ1-1	-	TRBV14	TGTGCCAGCAGCGATCAGGGGAACACTGAAGCTTTCTTT	CASSDQGNTEAFF
once	TRBJ2-5	TRBD1	TRBV9	TGTGCCAGCAGCCCACAGGGGACCCAAGAGACCCAGTACTTC	CASSPQGTQETQYF
-	TRBJ1-5	-	TRBV7-8	TGTGCCAGCAGCTTACTTGGGGGCGATAGCAATCAGCCCCAGCATTTT	CASSLLGGDSNQPQHF
-	TRBJ1-1	TRBD1	TRBV6-1	TGTGCCAGCACCCTACCCGGGACAGAGCTGCCTGAAGCTTTCTTT	CASTLPGTELPEAFF
-	TRBJ2-5	-	TRBV19	TGTGCCAGTAGTTCGGGGTACCAAGAGACCCAGTACTTC	CASSSGYQETQYF
few	TRBJ1-2	-	TRBV9	TGTGCCAGCAGCGTAGGAGGACTGCTTGGGGGCTACACCTTC	CASSVGGLLGGYTF
-	TRBJ2-6	-	TRBV6-5	TGTGCCAGCAGCTCTGGTCTTGGTGGGGCCAACGTCCTGACCTTC	CASSSGLGGANVLTF
-	TRBJ2-7	-	TRBV5-1	TGCGCCAGCAGCTTTTTTCGCGGGACCTTCTACGAGCAGTACTTC	CASSFFRGTFYEQYF